The 26 T cell receptor beta chains below were found in one sample sequenced in a study of T cells in Graves' hyperthyroidism and ophthalmopathy. RNA transcripts were the template for amplifying TCR beta CDR3 regions. First-round RT-PCR targeting the TCR CDR3 was performed with the HTBI primer set. TCRdb re-called the multiplex PCR reads through MiXCR, storing one row per CDR3 protein. Of roughly 570,000 distinct CDR3 sequences in the sample, 15% to 18% were seen once. The sample was blood. These receptors were collected from a woman in her thirties with Graves' hyperthyroidism.

This clonotype occurred many times. The V and J genes are TRBV7-2 and TRBJ2-7; D not resolved. This CDR3 is 15 amino acids long. V shed 4 bases and J shed 1 base, with 14 bases lying between them. Per the germline V gene, CDR1 is SGHTA and CDR2 is FQGNSA. CDR3 in DNA: TGTGCCAGCAGCTACTACGTCGAGAATTCCTACGAGCAGTACTTC. This translates into CASSYYVENSYEQYF.

At least ten counts were recorded for this clonotype. This rearrangement joins TRBV7-2 to TRBJ2-7; no clear D gene. The V gene lost 2 bases and the J gene lost 0 bases, with 11 bases spanning the gap. The length of the CDR3 is 15 residues. Germline lookup yields CDR1 SGHTA and CDR2 FQGNSA. The chain's CDR3 is CASSLLYQSSYEQYF. The CDR3 DNA reads as TGTGCCAGCAGCTTACTCTACCAGAGCTCCTACGAGCAGTACTTC.

This clonotype was counted at least ten times. The CDR3 nucleotides are TGTGCCAGCATACGGACAGATGGGGTCTACAATGAGCAGTTCTTC. It specifies CASIRTDGVYNEQFF. The V gene is TRBV11-1, the J gene TRBJ2-1, with TRBD1 as a possible D gene (6 bases). CDR1 is SGHAT and CDR2 is FQDESV in the germline V gene (reference sequence). V was cut by 7 bases and J by 3 bases, with 16 bases left in between. This CDR3 spans 15 amino acids. The whole variable domain, remainder taken from reference TRBV11-1 and TRBJ2-1, is EAEVAQSPRYKITEKSQAVAFWCDPISGHATLYWYRQILGQGPELLVQFQDESVVDDSQLPKDRFSAERLKGVDSTLKIQPAELGDSAMYLCASIRTDGVYNEQFFGPGTRLTVL.

Regarding this clonotype: This may arise from a read error, as a much more abundant clone is one base away. This chain connects TRBV2 to TRBJ1-1; D not certain. Trimming removed 6 bases from V and 3 bases from J, with 14 bases in between. CDR3 length: 14 amino acids. Germline-derived CDR1 and CDR2 are SNHLY and FYNNEI. In DNA form, the CDR3 reads TGTGCCAGCAGGGGTCCACTCCTGGACACTGAAGCTTTCTTT. It is translated as CASRGPLLDTEAFF.

Only a few counts were recorded for this clonotype. V usage is TRBV5-5 and J usage is TRBJ1-6; D call uncertain. The germline gives CDR1 SGHKS, CDR2 YYEKEE (reference sequence). This CDR3 has 14 amino acids. Trimming stripped 1 base from V and 7 bases from J, with 9 bases between. CDR3 protein: CASSLPLGNSPLHF. For the CDR3, the DNA is TGTGCCAGCAGCTTGCCCCTCGGGAATTCACCCCTCCACTTT.

V usage is TRBV9 and J usage is TRBJ2-1; 10 nucleotides line up with TRBD2. The CDR3 has 17 residues. V lost 0 bases and J lost 1; bases outside the gene matches: 4. CDR1 and CDR2 (germline): SGDLS, YYNGEE. As DNA, the CDR3 is TGTGCCAGCAGCGTAGAGGAGCGGGGGGGATCCTACAATGAGCAGTTCTTC. Translating gives CASSVEERGGSYNEQFF.

This clonotype showed up many times. V is TRBV30 and J is TRBJ1-2; 8 positions agree with TRBD1. The J segment lost 4 bases and the V segment lost 3 bases, leaving 10 bases of the junction unmatched. Germline V gene lookup returns CDR1 GTSNPN and CDR2 SVGIG (reference sequence). The CDR3 consists of 15 residues. CDR3 sequence: CAWSSFRGRTYGYTF. The CDR3 region has the DNA TGTGCCTGGAGCAGTTTCAGGGGGCGAACCTATGGCTACACCTTC.

Details on this clonotype: This may come from a read error, since a much larger clone is one base off. The chain employs TRBV10-3 and TRBJ2-7; 8 nucleotides line up with TRBD2. Trimming removed 8 bases from V and 4 bases from J; junction bases left unmatched: 16. The CDR3 contains 16 residues. CDR1 is ENHRY and CDR2 is SYGVKD in the germline V gene. The CDR3 sequence is CAISSGGGGRSYEQYF. CDR3 bases: TGTGCCATCTCGTCGGGGGGGGGCGGGAGGTCGTACGAGCAGTACTTC.

A few counts support this clonotype. The chain is built from TRBV6-1 and TRBJ2-5; 9 bases line up with TRBD2. Unmatched junction bases numbered 15, after V lost 6 bases and J lost 13 bases. The CDR3 spans 14 residues. CDR1 and CDR2 from the germline V gene are MNHNS and SASEGT. As DNA, the CDR3 is TGTGCCAGCAGGTACATGGCGACTAGCGGAGTTGGGTACTTC. Its translation is CASRYMATSGVGYF.

This clonotype appeared many times. V is TRBV20-1 and J is TRBJ2-1, with 12 positions matching TRBD2. The germline CDR1 and CDR2 sequences are DFQATT and SNEGSKA (reference sequence). After removal of 6 bases from V and 6 bases from J, the junction contained 12 bases not matched to a gene. The CDR3 extends over 16 amino acids. CDR3 protein: CSAPLAGGPYPNEQFF. DNA of the CDR3: TGCAGTGCCCCTCTAGCGGGAGGGCCCTACCCCAATGAGCAGTTCTTC.

This clonotype has a single count. The chain couples TRBV18 to TRBJ1-1, with TRBD1 as a possible D gene (5 bases). V was pared by 4 bases and J by 4 bases, with 13 bases between. The CDR3 loop spans 14 amino acids. Germline assignment: CDR1 KGHSH and CDR2 LQKENI. The CDR3: CASSLREGVTEAFF. The CDR3 nucleotides are TGTGCCAGCTCACTCCGCGAAGGGGTCACTGAAGCTTTCTTT.

The V gene is TRBV20-1, the J gene TRBJ1-5, with D perhaps matching TRBD1 (5 bases). The CDR3 sequence is 17 residues long. Germline CDR1 DFQATT, CDR2 SNEGSKA (reference sequence). With 3 bases removed from V and 8 bases from J, the gap between germline ends came to 26 bases. CDR3 region: CSARAGPSTFFDEPQHF. For the CDR3, the DNA is TGCAGTGCTAGGGCAGGGCCATCCACATTTTTTGATGAGCCCCAGCATTTT.

On this clonotype itself: The germline gene is not matched at one end of the junction; a read error may be the cause. The genes are TRBV12-3 or TRBV12-4 and TRBJ1-6; TRBD1 is a possible D gene (5 bases). This CDR3 has 17 amino acids. CDR3 in amino acids: CASSIAGSAGYNSPLHF. In DNA form, the CDR3 reads TGTGCCAGCAGTATAGCAGGGTCCGCGGGTTATAATTCACCCCTCCACTTT.

This clonotype has only a few counts. This chain connects TRBV6-2 or TRBV6-3 to TRBJ1-5; possibly TRBD1 for D (5 bases). Germline CDR1 MNHEY, CDR2 SVGEGT. V dropped 3 bases and J dropped 4 bases, with 13 bases sitting between them. The length of the CDR3 is 15 residues. CDR3 amino acids: CASSYRDGQNQPQHF. The CDR3, as DNA: TGTGCCAGCAGTTATAGAGACGGACAAAATCAGCCCCAGCATTTT.

At least ten counts were recorded for this clonotype. The chain carries TRBV5-1 and TRBJ2-7; perhaps TRBD2 as D (5 bases). This CDR3 has 11 amino acids. Trimming took off 10 bases at V and 3 bases at J, with 11 bases between the two ends. CDR1 SGHRS and CDR2 YFSETQ come from the germline V gene. For the CDR3, the DNA is TGCGCCTGGCGGGTCTACTACGAGCAGTACTTC. Translating it yields CAWRVYYEQYF.

This clonotype has more than one count but fewer than ten. The CDR3 region is CSARDTVGGRANRGEQFF. The CDR3 DNA is TGCAGTGCTAGAGATACGGTGGGCGGGAGGGCCAATAGGGGAGAGCAGTTCTTC. The V gene is TRBV20-1, the J gene TRBJ2-1, with TRBD2 matching over 9 bases. V lost 0 bases, J lost 10 bases, and 19 bases stayed unmatched. Germline V lookup: CDR1 DFQATT, CDR2 SNEGSKA (reference sequence). CDR3 size: 18 residues.

This clonotype was recorded a few times. Written as DNA, the CDR3 is TGTGCCAGTAATAAGCAGGATCGTGGCAATCAGCCCCAGCATTTT. Amino acids: CASNKQDRGNQPQHF. The chain uses TRBV19 and TRBJ1-5; D gene unclear. V was pared by 7 bases and J by 2 bases, with 15 bases between. The germline gives CDR1 LNHDA, CDR2 SQIVND (reference sequence). The length of the CDR3 is 15 residues.

This clonotype appeared many times. The rearrangement links TRBV6-1 to TRBJ2-1; D is unresolved. This CDR3 has 13 amino acids. V lost 5 bases and J 8 bases, leaving 13 bases between the germline ends. Germline CDR1 MNHNS, CDR2 SASEGT. The CDR3 DNA is TGTGCCAGCAGTCCCCGGTCGGTCGATGAGCAGTTCTTC. Its translation: CASSPRSVDEQFF.

At least ten counts were recorded for this clonotype. The V gene is TRBV6-2 or TRBV6-3, the J gene TRBJ2-7; the match to TRBD2 covers 11 bases. With 0 bases clipped from V and 3 bases from J, the junction kept 7 bases outside the gene matches. Germline loops: CDR1 MNHEY, CDR2 SVGEGT. The CDR3 covers 17 residues. The CDR3 coding sequence is TGTGCCAGCAGTTACTCGAGGCTAGCGGGAGGCTTCTACGAGCAGTACTTC. Amino acids: CASSYSRLAGGFYEQYF.

The chain recombines TRBV19 with TRBJ1-2; 10 bases line up with TRBD1. V lost 3 bases and J lost 4; bases outside the gene matches: 5. From germline, CDR1 is LNHDA and CDR2 SQIVND (reference sequence). The CDR3 is 15 residues long. CDR3 region: CASSISRTGGYGYTF. The CDR3 DNA reads as TGTGCCAGTAGTATCTCTAGGACAGGGGGCTATGGCTACACCTTC.

This clonotype was seen repeatedly, ten times or more. This chain links TRBV7-9 with TRBJ2-7; tentatively, D is TRBD2 (5 bases). Trimming took 6 bases from V and 3 from J, leaving 15 bases between them. Germline V CDR1 and CDR2: SEHNR, FQNEAQ (reference sequence). This CDR3 has 14 amino acids. The CDR3 reads CASRPGLKGYEQYF. Here the CDR3 DNA reads TGTGCCAGCAGACCAGGACTCAAGGGCTACGAGCAGTACTTC. Using reference TRBV7-9 and TRBJ2-7 for the parts outside the CDR3, the full variable domain is DTGVSQNPRHKITKRGQNVTFRCDPISEHNRLYWYRQTLGQGPEFLTYFQNEAQLEKSRLLSDRFSAERPKGSFSTLEIQRTEQGDSAMYLCASRPGLKGYEQYFGPGTRLTVT.

This CDR3 reads CAITGQINQPQHF. CDR3 DNA sequence: TGTGCCATCACTGGACAGATCAATCAGCCCCAGCATTTT. The rearrangement links TRBV10-3 to TRBJ1-5; D possibly corresponds to TRBD1 (6 bases). Germline V gives CDR1 ENHRY, CDR2 SYGVKD. The ends were cut back, 7 bases at V and 3 bases at J, with 10 bases in the middle. The CDR3 has 13 residues.

This clonotype was seen many times. The genes are TRBV7-3 and TRBJ2-1, with D possibly TRBD2 on 6 matching bases. The CDR3 totals 15 residues. Germline values: CDR1 SGHTA, CDR2 FQGTGA. V lost 2 bases and J lost 5, with 13 bases in between. In nucleotides, the CDR3 is TGTGCCAGCAGCTTAGGGGACTCCGCCCACAATGAGCAGTTCTTC. It is translated as CASSLGDSAHNEQFF.

This clonotype was seen repeatedly, ten times or more. The chain is built from TRBV7-9 and TRBJ1-1; D perhaps matches TRBD1 (5 bases). There are 14 residues in the CDR3. Trimming left V 4 bases short and J 5 bases short, with 14 bases between. Germline V gives CDR1 SEHNR, CDR2 FQNEAQ (reference sequence). CDR3 DNA sequence: TGTGCCAGCAGCTCACCCCAGTGGGGGACTGAAGCTTTCTTT. This encodes CASSSPQWGTEAFF.

This clonotype was detected many times. The genes are TRBV20-1 and TRBJ1-2; D is uncertain. Germline V CDR1 and CDR2: DFQATT, SNEGSKA (reference sequence). The germline V and J ends were trimmed by 7 bases and 1 base, with 10 bases remaining between them. The CDR3 totals 12 residues. The CDR3 region is CSGLISNYGYTF. The CDR3 nucleotides read TGCAGTGGGTTAATTAGTAACTATGGCTACACCTTC.

This chain joins TRBV2 and TRBJ1-6; 9 bases line up with TRBD1. Germline CDR1 and CDR2: SNHLY and FYNNEI. CDR3 size: 13 residues. J was trimmed by 6 bases and V by 11 bases; bases with no gene match: 5. Written as DNA, the CDR3 is TGTGCCGGGACAGGGAGAGGTAATTCACCCCTCCACTTT. It encodes CAGTGRGNSPLHF. The variable domain in full, with the rest retrieved from reference TRBV2 and TRBJ1-6, is EPEVTQTPSHQVTQMGQEVILRCVPISNHLYFYWYRQILGQKVEFLVSFYNNEISEKSEIFDDQFSVERPDGSNFTLKIRSTKLEDSAMYFCAGTGRGNSPLHFGNGTRLTVT.